A single sample is the source of the 26 T cell receptor beta chains below, sequenced in a study of shared clonotypes between healthy human individuals. The assay was immunoSEQ multiplex PCR, and TCRdb's table has in-frame clones only and misses some. This sample has roughly 2.2 million clones; around 90% occur once, and the top ten carry about 0.41%. What was sequenced was naive CD4+ T cells from PBMCs. Sample subset: CD45RA+ positively selected. These receptors were taken from a man aged 18 to 35 in good health. Some clones in this sample may be carry-over from other donors' samples.

For this clone: This sample also contains other DNA sequences that code for the same CDR3. The chain joins TRBV7-9 to TRBJ2-3, with unresolved D. This CDR3 is 14 amino acids long. CDR1 and CDR2 (germline): SEHNR, FQNEAQ (reference sequence). Trimming left V 3 bases short and J 1 base short, with 8 bases between. CDR3 sequence: CASSFTRGTDTQYF. CDR3 DNA sequence: TGTGCCAGCAGCTTTACCCGGGGCACAGATACGCAGTATTTT. Using reference TRBV7-9 and TRBJ2-3 for the parts outside the CDR3, the full variable domain is DTGVSQNPRHKITKRGQNVTFRCDPISEHNRLYWYRQTLGQGPEFLTYFQNEAQLEKSRLLSDRFSAERPKGSFSTLEIQRTEQGDSAMYLCASSFTRGTDTQYFGPGTRLTVL.

The chain carries TRBV30 and TRBJ2-7; either TRBD1 or TRBD2 may supply D (5 bases each). CDR1 GTSNPN and CDR2 SVGIG come from the germline V gene (reference sequence). Trimming took 3 bases from V and 6 from J, leaving 12 bases between them. This CDR3 spans 12 amino acids. CDR3 nucleotide sequence: TGTGCCTGGAGCGGCCGGGGCGGCGAGCAGTACTTC. Protein sequence: CAWSGRGGEQYF.

V gene TRBV30 combines with J gene TRBJ1-3; D gene uncertain. The CDR3 runs to 14 residues. Trimming took 3 bases from V and 0 from J, leaving 9 bases between them. CDR1 and CDR2 from the germline V gene are GTSNPN and SVGIG (reference sequence). The CDR3 coding sequence is TGTGCCTGGAGCCCGACATTCTCTGGAAACACCATATATTTT. It is translated as CAWSPTFSGNTIYF.

This clone was observed a few times. The rearrangement joins TRBV5-1 to TRBJ1-3; TRBD1 aligns across 9 bases. V trimming: 5 bases; J trimming: 7 bases; junction bases outside the gene matches: 13. CDR3 size: 16 residues. Germline V gene lookup returns CDR1 SGHRS and CDR2 YFSETQ. This chain's CDR3 is CASRLTTGTGTNTIYF. CDR3 DNA: TGCGCCAGCAGATTAACTACCGGGACAGGGACGAACACCATATATTTT.

The chain combines TRBV6-1 with TRBJ1-3; 7 bases line up with TRBD1. J was trimmed by 0 bases and V by 8 bases; bases with no gene match: 7. This CDR3 contains 15 residues. Germline CDR1 and CDR2: MNHNS and SASEGT. CDR3 bases: TGTGCCAGCCGAAAGGGGGCCACCTCTGGAAACACCATATATTTT. Translating it yields CASRKGATSGNTIYF.

The CDR3 sequence is CASSLSGLTYEQYF. The CDR3 nucleotides read TGCGCCAGCAGCTTGTCTGGACTTACCTACGAGCAGTACTTC. This chain uses TRBV5-1 with TRBJ2-7; D possibly corresponds to TRBD2 (5 bases). Looked up from germline, CDR1 is SGHRS and CDR2 is YFSETQ. This CDR3 comprises 14 residues. V was pared by 1 base and J by 2 bases, with 10 bases between.

The chain links TRBV25-1 to TRBJ2-2; TRBD2 might be the D (5 bases). The V and J ends lost 0 bases and 7 bases respectively, with 9 bases between them. There are 14 residues in the CDR3. Germline values: CDR1 MGHDK, CDR2 SYGVNS. The CDR3 DNA reads as TGTGCCAGCAGTGAATATCCCGAGGGCGGGGAGCTGTTTTTT. Protein: CASSEYPEGGELFF. The variable domain in full, with the rest retrieved from reference TRBV25-1 and TRBJ2-2, is EADIYQTPRYLVIGTGKKITLECSQTMGHDKMYWYQQDPGMELHLIHYSYGVNSTEKGDLSSESTVSRIRTEHFPLTLESARPSHTSQYLCASSEYPEGGELFFGEGSRLTVL.

A word on this clone: The same CDR3 arises from other DNA sequences in this sample as well. The chain joins TRBV5-4 to TRBJ1-1, with D possibly matching TRBD1 (6 bases). Germline loops: CDR1 SGHNT, CDR2 YYREEE (reference sequence). Trimming stripped 0 bases from V and 4 bases from J, with 13 bases between. The length of the CDR3 is 15 residues. CDR3 in DNA: TGTGCCAGCAGCTTGGGTAGGGGGGGAGGCACTGAAGCTTTCTTT. Translating gives CASSLGRGGGTEAFF.

The rearrangement links TRBV10-3 to TRBJ2-7, with D perhaps TRBD2 (7 bases). The CDR3 totals 15 residues. Deletions cut 0 bases from V and 7 bases from J, with 16 bases between. From germline, CDR1 is ENHRY and CDR2 SYGVKD. The CDR3, as DNA: TGTGCCATCAGTGAGTCGCCAGGGGCTAGCGGAGAGCAGTACTTC. It is translated as CAISESPGASGEQYF.

This chain links TRBV5-1 with TRBJ1-1, with unresolved D. CDR1 is SGHRS, CDR2 YFSETQ, per germline. V lost 4 bases and J 3 bases, leaving 16 bases between the germline ends. CDR3 length: 15 residues. The DNA of the CDR3 is TGCGCCAGCAGCCAGAACGGGTACGGGGACACTGAAGCTTTCTTT. Protein sequence: CASSQNGYGDTEAFF.

The count of this clone is one. This chain links TRBV11-2 with TRBJ2-7; D might be TRBD1 (7 bases). The CDR3 totals 16 residues. In germline, CDR1 is SGHAT, CDR2 FQNNGV. With 4 bases removed from V and 1 base from J, the gap between germline ends came to 17 bases. The CDR3 DNA is TGTGCCAGCAGCTCAATAGCAGGGGGGACGTCCTACGAGCAGTACTTC. Its protein product is CASSSIAGGTSYEQYF.

The chain carries TRBV5-1 and TRBJ2-7; TRBD1 agrees at 8 bases. This CDR3 has 15 residues. CDR1 and CDR2 (germline): SGHRS, YFSETQ. V was clipped by 0 bases and J by 3 bases; unmatched bases: 5. The CDR3 protein is CASSLGWTGLYEQYF. For the CDR3, the DNA is TGCGCCAGCAGCTTGGGGTGGACAGGGCTCTACGAGCAGTACTTC.

This clone was recorded only once. The chain joins TRBV9 to TRBJ2-7, with 8 bases that match TRBD2. V lost 4 bases to trimming and J lost 2 bases; unmatched junction nucleotides: 5. CDR1 and CDR2 from the germline V gene are SGDLS and YYNGEE. The CDR3 consists of 14 residues. The CDR3 coding sequence is TGTGCCAGCAGCCTATCGGGAGGGCCCTACGAGCAGTACTTC. It codes for CASSLSGGPYEQYF.

This rearrangement joins TRBV5-1 to TRBJ1-2; 11 bases are a match to TRBD1. After removal of 4 bases from V and 3 bases from J, the junction contained 5 bases not matched to a gene. The germline V gene encodes CDR1 SGHRS and CDR2 YFSETQ. The CDR3 spans 15 residues. For the CDR3, the DNA is TGCGCCAGCAGCCTAGGGACAGGGGGAGACTATGGCTACACCTTC. Translation gives CASSLGTGGDYGYTF.

The chain combines TRBV11-2 with TRBJ2-7, with TRBD1 matching over 7 bases. From germline, CDR1 is SGHAT and CDR2 FQNNGV. Unmatched junction bases numbered 7, after V lost 3 bases and J lost 2 bases. This CDR3 region has 15 residues. CDR3 sequence (DNA): TGTGCCAGCAGCTTCCTCACAGGGGAAACCTACGAGCAGTACTTC. Amino acid sequence: CASSFLTGETYEQYF.

The chain links TRBV7-9 to TRBJ1-1; a possible D gene is TRBD1 (5 bases). Germline V CDR1 and CDR2: SEHNR, FQNEAQ (reference sequence). This CDR3 comprises 12 residues. V gave up 6 bases and J gave up 11 bases, with 16 bases separating them. The CDR3 nucleotides read TGTGCCAGCAGGACACAGGATAAGGAGGCTTTCTTT. Its translation: CASRTQDKEAFF. Full variable domain (missing parts from reference TRBV7-9 and TRBJ1-1): DTGVSQNPRHKITKRGQNVTFRCDPISEHNRLYWYRQTLGQGPEFLTYFQNEAQLEKSRLLSDRFSAERPKGSFSTLEIQRTEQGDSAMYLCASRTQDKEAFFGQGTRLTVV.

This clone appeared a single time. This chain links TRBV28 with TRBJ2-3; the match to TRBD2 covers 8 bases. Germline V gene data show CDR1 as MDHEN and CDR2 as SYDVKM. V lost 2 bases to trimming and J lost 0 bases; unmatched junction nucleotides: 4. The CDR3 is 16 amino acids. Here the CDR3 DNA reads TGTGCCAGCAGTTTACCGCGGGGGGTTAGCACAGATACGCAGTATTTT. Encoded protein: CASSLPRGVSTDTQYF.

The chain couples TRBV7-2 to TRBJ2-7, with D possibly TRBD2 on 6 matching bases. V lost 5 bases, J lost 3 bases, and 17 bases lay in between. CDR1 and CDR2 from the germline V gene are SGHTA and FQGNSA. There are 15 residues in the CDR3. The CDR3 here is CASSIRGRDLYEQYF. CDR3 DNA sequence: TGTGCCAGCAGCATTAGAGGGCGGGACCTCTACGAGCAGTACTTC.

This chain connects TRBV5-1 to TRBJ2-2; 9 positions agree with TRBD1. The germline V gene has CDR1 SGHRS and CDR2 YFSETQ. After removal of 3 bases from V and 6 bases from J, the junction contained 3 bases not matched to a gene. The CDR3 length is 14 residues. The CDR3 nucleotides read TGCGCCAGCAGCTCGCGACAGGGGGCCGGGGAGCTGTTTTTT. Its protein is CASSSRQGAGELFF.

The chain joins TRBV4-2 to TRBJ1-1, with 7 bases lining up with TRBD1. Per germline, CDR1 LGHNA and CDR2 YNFKEQ. Germline trimming cut 1 base from V and 6 bases from J; bases unmatched to any gene: 8. This CDR3 contains 15 residues. Written as DNA, the CDR3 is TGTGCCAGCAGCCAAGTAGGGGAGGGGGCCCCTGAAGCTTTCTTT. Protein: CASSQVGEGAPEAFF.

The CDR3 spells CASSLRSGGGQPQHF. CDR3 nucleotide sequence: TGTGCCAGCAGTTTACGATCAGGGGGGGGTCAGCCCCAGCATTTT. The chain carries TRBV28 and TRBJ1-5; the match to TRBD1 covers 7 bases. Germline-derived CDR1 and CDR2 are MDHEN and SYDVKM. The CDR3 is made up of 15 amino acids. The junction had 7 bases not matched to a gene; V was cut back by 2 bases and J by 6 bases.

A word on this clone: Distinct nucleotide sequences in the sample also encode this CDR3. The genes are TRBV9 and TRBJ2-1; 11 bases line up with TRBD2. After removal of 0 bases from V and 7 bases from J, the junction contained 3 bases not matched to a gene. The CDR3 is 15 amino acids. Per germline, CDR1 SGDLS and CDR2 YYNGEE. Here the CDR3 reads CASSVVGLAGNEQFF. CDR3 DNA: TGTGCCAGCAGCGTAGTCGGACTAGCGGGTAATGAGCAGTTCTTC.

V is TRBV5-5 and J is TRBJ1-2; no firm D call. This CDR3 is 16 amino acids long. Germline V gene data show CDR1 as SGHKS and CDR2 as YYEKEE (reference sequence). Deletions cut 0 bases from V and 5 bases from J, with 17 bases between. This CDR3 reads CASSLALGKSVYGYTF. CDR3 nucleotide sequence: TGTGCCAGCAGCTTGGCCCTTGGAAAATCTGTTTATGGCTACACCTTC. Together with reference TRBV5-5 and TRBJ1-2, the CDR3 gives the full variable domain: DAGVTQSPTHLIKTRGQQVTLRCSPISGHKSVSWYQQVLGQGPQFIFQYYEKEERGRGNFPDRFSARQFPNYSSELNVNALLLGDSALYLCASSLALGKSVYGYTFGSGTRLTVV.

V and J are TRBV25-1 and TRBJ1-6; 10 bases match TRBD1. Trimming cost V 1 base and J 10 bases; bases outside gene matches: 4. Germline CDR1 and CDR2: MGHDK and SYGVNS. CDR3 length: 15 amino acids. CDR3 coding DNA: TGTGCCAGCAGTGAATTTGAGACAGGGGGCTCACCCCTCCACTTT. It yields the protein CASSEFETGGSPLHF.

The rearrangement joins TRBV7-9 to TRBJ1-1, with a tentative D call TRBD1 (5 bases). The CDR3 spans 17 residues. Germline CDR1 SEHNR, CDR2 FQNEAQ (reference sequence). Trimming stripped 5 bases from V and 0 bases from J, with 19 bases between. The CDR3 here is CASSAGEVIPVNTEAFF. The CDR3 DNA sequence: TGTGCCAGCAGCGCGGGGGAAGTTATCCCAGTGAACACTGAAGCTTTCTTT.

The V gene is TRBV4-2, the J gene TRBJ2-7, with 8 bases lining up with TRBD2. The germline V gene has CDR1 LGHNA and CDR2 YNFKEQ. The CDR3 length is 18 residues. With V trimmed by 0 bases and J by 5 bases, 15 bases remained unmatched. The CDR3 spells CASSQDISLASGPDEQYF. In DNA, the CDR3 is TGTGCCAGCAGCCAAGATATATCTTTGGCTAGCGGGCCGGACGAGCAGTACTTC.